This T cell receptor beta chain was obtained from a study of CD8 T cells in ankylosing spondylitis. Broader study findings: Typical of ankylosing spondylitis blood, it appeared, was a TCR beta motif of eight highly homologous variants.

Each CDR3 protein is one row after TCRdb ran MiXCR on the 5' RACE reads. Altogether hundreds of thousands of distinct CDR3 sequences are present, about 18% being singletons, with the ten largest covering about two fifths. This clonotype was seen more than once but under ten times. Antigen specificity is unknown. V lost 0 bases, J lost 7 bases, and 12 bases lay in between. Germline lookup yields CDR1 MNHNS and CDR2 SASEGT. The CDR3 is 15 amino acids. This receptor was obtained from a male donor with ankylosing spondylitis. Sample: blood, either unsorted or a sorted T cell fraction (not recorded which). V is TRBV6-1 and J is TRBJ2-2, with D maybe TRBD2 (5 bases). Here the CDR3 reads CASSEASSIIGELFF. CDR3 nucleotides: TGTGCCAGCAGTGAAGCGTCTAGCATCATCGGGGAGCTGTTTTTT.